Below, 27 T cell receptor beta chains from the same sample are listed, as sequenced in a study of CD8+CD57+ T cells in acquired aplastic anemia. Genomic DNA templated the TCR beta VDJ and CDR3 profiling. TCRdb re-called the reads with MiXCR, one entry per CDR3 protein. The table shows 150,000 to 200,000 distinct CDR3 sequences, with just over 45% occurring only once. Sample: sorted CD4+, CD8+, or CD8+CD57+ T cells (not recorded which) from PBMCs. These receptors all come from a human donor in good health.

This clonotype was counted at least ten times. The chain has TRBV20-1 and TRBJ2-7; possible D gene TRBD2, 5 bases. Looked up from germline, CDR1 is DFQATT and CDR2 is SNEGSKA (reference sequence). This CDR3 is 15 amino acids long. Trimming took off 0 bases at V and 4 bases at J, with 16 bases between the two ends. The CDR3 sequence: CSARDWTGGRYEQYF. The CDR3 DNA reads TGCAGTGCTAGAGATTGGACTGGCGGCCGGTACGAGCAGTACTTC.

The chain uses TRBV7-9 and TRBJ1-2; D remains ambiguous. Germline V gene lookup returns CDR1 SEHNR and CDR2 FQNEAQ (reference sequence). This CDR3 is 13 amino acids long. The ends were cut back, 5 bases at V and 3 bases at J, with 10 bases in the middle. CDR3: CASSRDGYYGYTF. The CDR3 region has the DNA TGTGCCAGCAGCCGCGACGGGTACTATGGCTACACCTTC.

J is TRBJ2-1 and V is TRBV3-1; D not certain. Trimming took 4 bases from V and 4 from J, leaving 17 bases between them. The CDR3 sequence is 16 residues long. Germline-derived CDR1 and CDR2 are LGHDT and YNNKEL (reference sequence). The DNA of the CDR3 is TGTGCCAGCAGCCCCAGGTCGGAAGGGCTTTACAATGAGCAGTTCTTC. Residues: CASSPRSEGLYNEQFF.

The J gene is TRBJ2-6, the V gene TRBV2; D possibly corresponds to TRBD1 (6 bases). The V gene's germline CDR1 is SNHLY and CDR2 FYNNEI. This CDR3 has 15 amino acids. V gave up 5 bases and J gave up 0 bases, with 8 bases separating them. The CDR3 region has the DNA TGTGCCAGCAGTACCAGGGGCTCTGGGGCCAACGTCCTGACTTTC. Translated: CASSTRGSGANVLTF.

The chain employs TRBV7-2 and TRBJ2-5; D remains ambiguous. With 2 bases removed from V and 2 bases from J, the gap between germline ends came to 3 bases. This CDR3 spans 12 amino acids. Germline V gene data show CDR1 as SGHTA and CDR2 as FQGNSA. CDR3 coding DNA: TGTGCCAGCAGCTTACAGCAAGAGACCCAGTACTTC. Amino acid sequence: CASSLQQETQYF.

This chain uses TRBV29-1 with TRBJ1-1, with D hard to call. Germline V lookup: CDR1 SQVTM, CDR2 ANQGSEA. This CDR3 is 14 amino acids long. V was trimmed by 0 bases and J by 4 bases, leaving 12 bases between them. CDR3 sequence (DNA): TGCAGCGTTGAAGATCTCTCGGGCGGCACTGAAGCTTTCTTT. This gives the protein CSVEDLSGGTEAFF.

V usage is TRBV12-3 or TRBV12-4 and J usage is TRBJ2-7; 7 nucleotides agree with TRBD2. The CDR3 extends over 17 amino acids. J gave up 2 bases and V 1 base, and 11 bases lay outside the gene matches. The CDR3 spells CASSLGGRGRGTYEQYF. Written as DNA, the CDR3 is TGTGCCAGCAGTTTAGGGGGGAGGGGACGGGGAACCTACGAGCAGTACTTC.

Ten or more counts support this clonotype. A read error may account for a junction end that differs from germline. The chain employs TRBV7-9 and TRBJ2-1; D is unresolved. The CDR3 is made up of 12 amino acids. Per germline, CDR1 SEHNR and CDR2 FQNEAQ (reference sequence). The CDR3 here is CASSSSFNEQFF. CDR3 coding DNA: TGTGCCAGCAGTTCCTCCTTCAATGAGCAGTTCTTC.

In this sample, this clonotype turned up many times. The chain is built from TRBV20-1 and TRBJ2-4, with 9 bases fitting TRBD1. The V and J ends lost 3 bases and 5 bases, in that order; junction bases with no gene match: 2. The germline V gene encodes CDR1 DFQATT and CDR2 SNEGSKA (reference sequence). The CDR3 has 13 amino acids. For the CDR3, the DNA is TGCAGTGCTAGGGGGGACAGGGAAAACATTCAGTACTTC. Translating it yields CSARGDRENIQYF.

This chain links TRBV19 with TRBJ1-1; possibly TRBD1 for D (5 bases). The CDR3 has 15 residues. The germline V gene encodes CDR1 LNHDA and CDR2 SQIVND (reference sequence). The V gene lost 2 bases and the J gene lost 0 bases, with 10 bases spanning the gap. CDR3 amino acids: CASSIPGQMNTEAFF. As DNA, the CDR3 is TGTGCCAGTAGTATACCAGGGCAGATGAACACTGAAGCTTTCTTT.

There are many counts of this clonotype. V usage is TRBV20-1 and J usage is TRBJ1-2; D remains unclear. Germline values: CDR1 DFQATT, CDR2 SNEGSKA (reference sequence). The CDR3 consists of 15 residues. The V end was cut by 0 bases, the J end by 1 base, with 12 bases between. CDR3 in amino acids: CSARDGSHFNYGYTF. The CDR3 coding sequence is TGCAGTGCTAGAGATGGTAGTCACTTTAACTATGGCTACACCTTC.

This clonotype occurred many times. The rearrangement links TRBV30 to TRBJ2-7; perhaps TRBD2 as D (6 bases). Germline V gene sequence: CDR1 GTSNPN, CDR2 SVGIG (reference sequence). The CDR3 consists of 13 residues. The germline V and J ends were trimmed by 2 bases and 5 bases, with 13 bases remaining between them. The CDR3 sequence is CAWSQNGGHEQYF. The CDR3 DNA follows: TGTGCCTGGAGTCAAAACGGGGGTCACGAGCAGTACTTC.

The J gene is TRBJ2-1, the V gene TRBV6-4; 13 nucleotides match TRBD2. The CDR3 runs to 18 residues. The germline V gene encodes CDR1 MRHNA and CDR2 SNTAGT. Trimming took 2 bases from V and 3 from J; bases not matched to a gene: 7. The CDR3 sequence: CASSDRTSGSKLYNEQFF. In DNA form, the CDR3 reads TGTGCCAGCAGTGACCGGACTAGCGGGAGCAAACTCTACAATGAGCAGTTCTTC.

The table lists this clonotype with many counts. The J gene is TRBJ2-5, the V gene TRBV3-1; D could derive from TRBD1 or TRBD2 (5 bases each). Germline V gene sequence: CDR1 LGHDT, CDR2 YNNKEL (reference sequence). Trimming cost V 2 bases and J 3 bases, with 10 bases left between them. The CDR3 runs 14 residues. The CDR3 region is CASSQIRDEETQYF. The CDR3 nucleotides read TGTGCCAGCAGCCAAATCAGGGACGAAGAGACCCAGTACTTC.

The genes are TRBV7-2 and TRBJ2-1; tentative D call: TRBD1 (5 bases). V dropped 1 base and J dropped 10 bases, with 17 bases sitting between them. Per the germline V gene, CDR1 is SGHTA and CDR2 is FQGNSA. There are 15 residues in the CDR3. CDR3 in DNA: TGTGCCAGCAGCTTAGGGGTAAGGGGTGATAGGGAGCAGTTCTTC. It yields the protein CASSLGVRGDREQFF. Looking up the rest from reference TRBV7-2 and TRBJ2-1 gives the full variable domain: GAGVSQSPSNKVTEKGKDVELRCDPISGHTALYWYRQSLGQGLEFLIYFQGNSAPDKSGLPSDRFSAERTGGSVSTLTIQRTQQEDSAVYLCASSLGVRGDREQFFGPGTRLTVL.

As concerns this clonotype: Since a much larger clone is just one base distant, this may be a read error. The chain couples TRBV20-1 to TRBJ2-4; perhaps TRBD1 as D (6 bases). Germline lookup yields CDR1 DFQATT and CDR2 SNEGSKA (reference sequence). The CDR3 loop spans 12 amino acids. The chain's CDR3 is CSAPGGGDIQCF. The DNA of the CDR3 is TGCAGTGCTCCAGGAGGTGGGGACATTCAGTGCTTC.

With respect to this clonotype: In this CDR3 the conserved last residue, phenylalanine or tryptophan, is missing, so a read error is likely. The V call is TRBV12-5, the J call TRBJ2-5; no clear D. Per germline, CDR1 LGHNT and CDR2 FRNRAP. Trimming took 2 bases from V and 9 from J, leaving 7 bases between them. The CDR3 loop spans 11 amino acids. The CDR3 sequence is CASGLNPAQYL. The CDR3 DNA sequence: TGTGCTAGTGGTTTGAATCCTGCCCAGTACCTC.

In this sample, this clonotype turned up many times. V is TRBV5-1 and J is TRBJ2-7, with D possibly being TRBD1 (5 bases). There are 11 residues in the CDR3. The germline V gene has CDR1 SGHRS and CDR2 YFSETQ. V was cut by 2 bases and J by 5 bases, with 5 bases left in between. The CDR3 bases are TGCGCCAGCAGCTTAGGGGACGAGCAGTACTTC. It is translated as CASSLGDEQYF.

The sample holds a few counts of this clonotype. This sequence joins TRBV18 and TRBJ1-2; D may be TRBD1 (5 bases). The CDR3 is made up of 13 amino acids. V lost 4 bases and J lost 2, with 8 bases in between. Germline V gives CDR1 KGHSH, CDR2 LQKENI. The CDR3 nucleotides read TGTGCCAGCTCACGAGGACAAAACTATGGCTACACCTTC. Encoded protein: CASSRGQNYGYTF.

This clonotype was detected once. Given a much more abundant clone one base away, this may be a read error. The CDR3 DNA sequence: TGTGCCGGCAGCCAGACAGGGTTTGGTGGCCACACCTTC. This gives the protein CAGSQTGFGGHTF. This chain connects TRBV7-2 to TRBJ1-2; 7 bases agree with TRBD1. CDR3 size: 13 residues. Per germline, CDR1 SGHTA and CDR2 FQGNSA.

The V gene is TRBV20-1, the J gene TRBJ1-2; the D is unclear. This CDR3 comprises 13 residues. The germline V gene has CDR1 DFQATT and CDR2 SNEGSKA (reference sequence). The V end was cut by 6 bases, the J end by 2 bases, with 13 bases between. Here the CDR3 DNA reads TGCAGTGCCCCCAAGGACGGGAACTATGGCTACACCTTC. Amino acid sequence: CSAPKDGNYGYTF.

The rearrangement uses TRBV20-1 and TRBJ1-4; no reliable D call. The CDR3 loop spans 14 amino acids. V lost 2 bases, J lost 0 bases, and 7 bases lay in between. The V gene's germline CDR1 is DFQATT and CDR2 SNEGSKA (reference sequence). The CDR3 loop reads CSARRAATNEKLFF. CDR3 DNA: TGCAGTGCTAGACGGGCTGCAACTAATGAAAAACTGTTTTTT.

Of note for this clonotype: At one end, the junction sequence differs from germline, possibly due to a read error. V is TRBV15 and J is TRBJ2-7; D remains unclear. This CDR3 is 13 amino acids long. The germline V gene has CDR1 LNHNV and CDR2 YYDKDF (reference sequence). The CDR3 here is CATSRDPAYEQCF. The CDR3 bases are TGTGCCACCAGCAGAGATCCCGCCTACGAGCAGTGTTTC.

CDR3 region: CASSGQGTGSHEQYF. CDR3 bases: TGCGCCAGCAGTGGGCAAGGGACAGGGTCCCACGAGCAGTACTTC. This chain joins TRBV10-2 and TRBJ2-7; the match to TRBD1 covers 9 bases. CDR1 is WSHSY and CDR2 is SAAADI in the germline V gene. CDR3 length: 15 amino acids. J lost 5 bases, V lost 4 bases, and 9 bases had no gene match.

This clonotype was detected many times. V is TRBV19 and J is TRBJ1-2; no clear D gene. The CDR3 runs 11 residues. The ends were cut back, 10 bases at V and 8 bases at J, with 14 bases in the middle. The germline CDR1 and CDR2 sequences are LNHDA and SQIVND (reference sequence). The CDR3 is CATRAGEGYTF. The CDR3 nucleotides are TGTGCCACACGAGCCGGGGAAGGCTACACCTTC.

This clonotype occurred many times. A read error may produce the germline difference seen at one junction end. V gene TRBV7-9 combines with J gene TRBJ2-1; weak D call: TRBD1 (6 bases). The CDR3 has 15 residues. The V gene's germline CDR1 is SEHNR and CDR2 FQNEAQ (reference sequence). DNA for the CDR3: TGTGCCAGCAGTCTCTGGGGGCGTTTGGCGGGTGACTCTGTTTTC. It codes for CASSLWGRLAGDSVF.

The chain joins TRBV27 to TRBJ1-1, with D uncertain. V was cut by 10 bases and J by 1 base, with 10 bases left in between. CDR1 MNHEY and CDR2 SMNVEV come from the germline V gene (reference sequence). CDR3 length: 12 residues. For the CDR3, the DNA is TGTGCCACCGGGGATTCGAACACTGAAGCTTTCTTT. This encodes CATGDSNTEAFF.